Listed below are T cell receptor beta chains from one sample, sequenced in a study of follicular helper T cells after annual influenza vaccination. The data were produced by immunoSEQ multiplex PCR, yet TCRdb's version contains in-frame clones alone and is incomplete. The sample carries thousands of clones, over 65% recorded once. The source was CXCR5+ CD38- circulating T follicular helper cells from blood, collected 7 days after influenza vaccination. Receptor source: an adult who received the influenza vaccine. Each CDR3 is given with its conserved first and last residue. D genes are given only for firm matches. The size field is filled for only some rows; it gives once, few, many or a size class.

J	D	size	V	length	CDR3
TRBJ1-1	-	-	TRBV19	13	CASSPPANTEAFF
TRBJ2-6	-	-	TRBV15	15	CATSRDLGGANVLTF
TRBJ1-1	-	-	TRBV18	15	CASSPGSGADTEAFF
TRBJ1-2	-	few	TRBV28	11	CASRLAGGYTF
TRBJ1-2	-	few	TRBV7-2	14	CASSPPSGGYGYTF
TRBJ1-1	TRBD1	-	TRBV5-6	16	CASSLPRTGMNTEAFF
TRBJ2-2	-	-	TRBV7-2	14	CASSLGLYTGELFF
TRBJ2-3	-	-	TRBV19	13	CASNIGGTDTQYF
TRBJ1-3	-	-	TRBV12-5	16	CASGLIAFRSGNTIYF
TRBJ2-7	-	-	TRBV29-1	12	CSVGADGYEQYF
TRBJ1-2	TRBD1	-	TRBV11-2	14	CASSLSYQGDGYTF
TRBJ2-1	-	once	TRBV6-1	13	CASSLTSYNEQFF
TRBJ1-1	-	-	TRBV6-1	13	CASSANRNTEAFF
TRBJ2-5	-	-	TRBV7-3	14	CASSSFQGWGTQYF
TRBJ2-2	-	few	TRBV6-1	16	CASSERAGWNTGELFF
TRBJ2-1	-	-	TRBV2	14	CASNRDSSYNEQFF
TRBJ1-1	-	-	TRBV10-2	16	CASSGASGRRSTEAFF
TRBJ2-2	-	-	TRBV15	16	CATSRGRGDRTGELFF
TRBJ2-1	-	-	TRBV5-4	17	CASSLFGSVSSYNEQFF
TRBJ2-1	-	-	TRBV29-1	13	CSVEDKTVDEQFF
TRBJ2-5	-	once	TRBV7-6	14	CASRPNAVEGTQYF
TRBJ1-3	-	-	TRBV6-5	13	CASIWGHGNTIYF
TRBJ2-2	TRBD2	once	TRBV28	18	CASKPRLAGGASTGELFF
TRBJ1-5	TRBD1	few	TRBV6-5	15	CASRRDRRINQPQHF
TRBJ2-1	-	-	TRBV14	15	CASSPPQGPPIEQFF
TRBJ2-5	TRBD1	-	TRBV7-2	14	CASSYDRGQETQYF
TRBJ1-1	TRBD1	-	TRBV11-3	14	CASSSGQGLRQAFF
TRBJ1-1	-	-	TRBV25-1	13	CATRHGMNTEAFF
TRBJ2-1	-	-	TRBV30	12	CAWIPTDNEQFF
TRBJ1-1	-	-	TRBV2	14	CASRSHWESTEAFF
TRBJ1-2	-	-	TRBV5-1	14	CASSPVQTQEGYTF
TRBJ1-3	TRBD1	few	TRBV6-6	15	CASSAMTGAGNTIYF
TRBJ1-5	-	-	TRBV10-1	13	CASRGSWGLIMDF
TRBJ2-7	TRBD1	once	TRBV18	16	CASSPFGGQLPYEQYF
TRBJ2-4	TRBD1	-	TRBV29-1	14	CSVRRAGGGPIQYF
TRBJ1-1	-	-	TRBV11-2	14	CASSLPRQQGEAFF
TRBJ2-2	TRBD2	-	TRBV7-8	17	CASSPFGGFKSTGELFF
TRBJ1-2	-	-	TRBV13	12	CASGATNYGYTF
TRBJ2-5	-	-	TRBV5-1	16	CASSLATRGEEETQYF
TRBJ1-4	-	-	TRBV19	13	CASSRQYNEKLFF
TRBJ1-2	-	-	TRBV19	11	CASSEIYGYTF
TRBJ2-3	-	-	TRBV6-1	16	CASSALLGLSTDTQYF
TRBJ2-3	TRBD2	-	TRBV7-2	16	CASSSEGLVSTDTQYF
TRBJ1-5	-	-	TRBV2	13	CASSAGYNQPQHF
TRBJ2-3	-	-	TRBV18	15	CASSPRGRGPDTQYF
TRBJ2-1	TRBD2	-	TRBV7-2	17	CASSSRTSGMSYNEQFF
TRBJ1-4	-	-	TRBV28	13	CASSLSEEEKLFF
TRBJ2-3	-	-	TRBV19	13	CASRKTDPQTQYF
TRBJ2-2	-	once	TRBV5-1	14	CASSLDGDTGELFF
TRBJ1-2	-	-	TRBV28	15	CASSPSRDPLGGYTF
TRBJ2-2	TRBD1	-	TRBV19	15	CASKTGEAGTGELFF
TRBJ2-3	-	-	TRBV5-1	12	CASSLSTDTQYF
TRBJ2-1	-	-	TRBV7-7	13	CASSLALAGEQFF
TRBJ2-5	-	-	TRBV7-6	14	CASSDPRGMETQYF
TRBJ2-1	TRBD1	-	TRBV4-1	16	CASSQDWAGGYNEQFF